One and the same sample provided the 17 T cell receptor beta chains below, sequenced in a study of PD-L1 blockade in urothelial cancer. Produced via immunoSEQ multiplex PCR; TCRdb's table is partial and in-frame only. The table includes approximately 100,000 clones, approximately 85% detected once. The material was PBMCs, obtained around atezolizumab (anti-PD-L1) treatment. Every receptor here comes from a man aged 50 to 59 with urothelial cancer.

This chain uses TRBV2 with TRBJ2-5; a possible D gene is TRBD1 (5 bases). The CDR3 is 14 residues long. V was trimmed by 6 bases and J by 1 base, leaving 12 bases between them. Germline CDR1 and CDR2: SNHLY and FYNNEI. Written as DNA, the CDR3 is TGTGCCAGCAGCGGCCGACAGTTCCAAGAGACCCAGTACTTC. This codes for CASSGRQFQETQYF.

The rearrangement links TRBV5-1 to TRBJ2-6; 11 bases fit TRBD1. The CDR3 is made up of 18 amino acids. V was pared by 0 bases and J by 4 bases, with 6 bases of the junction left unmatched. Germline CDR1 is SGHRS and CDR2 is YFSETQ. CDR3 DNA: TGCGCCAGCAGCTTGGCAGGGACAGGGGGGACAGGGGCCAACGTCCTGACTTTC. It is translated as CASSLAGTGGTGANVLTF.

The chain recombines TRBV28 with TRBJ2-7, with 8 bases fitting TRBD1. The CDR3 length is 14 residues. J lost 1 base, V lost 4 bases, and 3 bases had no gene match. The germline CDR1 and CDR2 sequences are MDHEN and SYDVKM. CDR3 DNA sequence: TGTGCCAGCAGTTACGGACAGGGATCCTACGAGCAGTACTTC. Amino acids: CASSYGQGSYEQYF.

The V gene is TRBV4-2, the J gene TRBJ2-7; 11 nucleotides match TRBD2. CDR1 is LGHNA, CDR2 YNFKEQ, per germline. V was pared by 0 bases and J by 4 bases, with 8 bases of the junction left unmatched. CDR3 length: 17 amino acids. The CDR3 protein is CASSQDRLLAGVYEQYF. In nucleotides, the CDR3 is TGTGCCAGCAGCCAAGATCGTCTACTAGCGGGAGTGTACGAGCAGTACTTC.

The V call is TRBV9, the J call TRBJ2-2; possibly TRBD1 for D (6 bases). Per the germline V gene, CDR1 is SGDLS and CDR2 is YYNGEE. Trimming removed 0 bases from V and 1 base from J, with 10 bases in between. The CDR3 spans 16 residues. CDR3 residues: CASSVGDTLNTGELFF. For the CDR3, the DNA is TGTGCCAGCAGCGTAGGGGACACTTTGAACACCGGGGAGCTGTTTTTT.

The chain couples TRBV28 to TRBJ2-3, with D uncertain. Trimming shortened V by 8 bases and J by 6 bases, and 9 bases separated the two germline ends. The CDR3 runs to 11 residues. The V gene's germline CDR1 is MDHEN and CDR2 SYDVKM. The CDR3 nucleotides read TGTGCCAGCGTTCCCGTTGATACGCAGTATTTT. This translates into CASVPVDTQYF.

The chain recombines TRBV7-9 with TRBJ2-5; 8 bases fit TRBD1. The junction had 9 bases not matched to a gene; V was cut back by 5 bases and J by 1 base. Germline loops: CDR1 SEHNR, CDR2 FQNEAQ (reference sequence). There are 16 residues in the CDR3. CDR3 bases: TGTGCCAGCAGCCTCGGACAGGGAATAGGCCAAGAGACCCAGTACTTC. Translating it yields CASSLGQGIGQETQYF.

To note about this clone: A junction end diverges from the germline sequence, so it may reflect a read error. This chain links TRBV27 with TRBJ2-7, with 9 bases matching TRBD2. Germline CDR1 is MNHEY and CDR2 is SMNVEV (reference sequence). The CDR3 covers 16 residues. CDR3 sequence (DNA): TGTGCCGGCAGTTTGTCTAGCGGGATGGGCTCCTACGAGCAGTACTTC. It is translated as CAGSLSSGMGSYEQYF.

The chain recombines TRBV25-1 with TRBJ1-5, with D perhaps TRBD1 (5 bases). The CDR3 is made up of 15 amino acids. From germline, CDR1 is MGHDK and CDR2 SYGVNS. The V gene lost 4 bases and the J gene lost 4 bases, with 14 bases spanning the gap. CDR3 loop: CASSGGLHLNQPQHF. In DNA, the CDR3 is TGTGCCAGCAGTGGGGGACTGCACTTAAATCAGCCCCAGCATTTT.

This clone was picked up one time. This chain connects TRBV11-2 to TRBJ2-1; weak D call: TRBD2 (5 bases). CDR1 and CDR2 from the germline V gene are SGHAT and FQNNGV. V lost 5 bases, J lost 9 bases, and 20 bases lay in between. This CDR3 contains 15 residues. CDR3 nucleotides: TGTGCCAGCAGCCTCGAGAGCGGTTTTTTGGGTGAGCAGTTCTTC. Its translation: CASSLESGFLGEQFF.

The chain employs TRBV30 and TRBJ1-2; 9 nucleotides line up with TRBD1. CDR1 GTSNPN and CDR2 SVGIG come from the germline V gene (reference sequence). This CDR3 is 14 amino acids long. After removal of 2 bases from V and 4 bases from J, the junction contained 5 bases not matched to a gene. CDR3 region: CAWSIQGAIYGYTF. CDR3 in DNA: TGTGCCTGGAGTATACAGGGGGCTATCTATGGCTACACCTTC.

The CDR3: CASSPQQGSYNEQFF. CDR3 bases: TGTGCCAGCTCACCACAACAGGGTAGCTACAATGAGCAGTTCTTC. This chain joins TRBV18 and TRBJ2-1, with D maybe TRBD1 (6 bases). The germline V gene has CDR1 KGHSH and CDR2 LQKENI. The CDR3 sequence is 15 residues long. Trimming shortened V by 1 base and J by 3 bases, and 10 bases separated the two germline ends. Drawing the rest from reference TRBV18 and TRBJ2-1, the complete variable domain is NAGVMQNPRHLVRRRGQEARLRCSPMKGHSHVYWYRQLPEEGLKFMVYLQKENIIDESGMPKERFSAEFPKEGPSILRIQQVVRGDSAAYFCASSPQQGSYNEQFFGPGTRLTVL.

This clone was found once. Written as DNA, the CDR3 is TGTGCCAGCAGTTTAGGACAGGGCCCGAACACTGAAGCTTTCTTT. This encodes CASSLGQGPNTEAFF. The genes are TRBV27 and TRBJ1-1; TRBD1 matches at 8 bases. This CDR3 has 15 amino acids. CDR1 is MNHEY and CDR2 is SMNVEV in the germline V gene (reference sequence). V was clipped by 2 bases and J by 1 base; unmatched bases: 3.

V and J are TRBV11-2 and TRBJ2-2, with 8 nucleotides matching TRBD1. The V gene's germline CDR1 is SGHAT and CDR2 FQNNGV. This CDR3 is 14 amino acids long. Trimming at V came to 1 base and at J to 6 bases, leaving 1 base not matched to a gene. CDR3: CASSLARGPGELFF. The CDR3 bases are TGTGCCAGCAGCTTAGCCAGGGGGCCCGGGGAGCTGTTTTTT.

This chain links TRBV30 with TRBJ1-5; 7 bases are a match to TRBD1. The germline CDR1 and CDR2 sequences are GTSNPN and SVGIG (reference sequence). After removal of 6 bases from V and 6 bases from J, the junction contained 8 bases not matched to a gene. CDR3 length equals 13 residues. The CDR3 loop is CACTQGNGQPQHF. Here the CDR3 DNA reads TGTGCCTGTACACAGGGGAATGGTCAGCCCCAGCATTTT.

With respect to this clone: The same CDR3 is also encoded by other DNA sequences in this sample. The chain is built from TRBV7-9 and TRBJ1-1, with a possible D match to TRBD1 (6 bases). V lost 0 bases, J lost 1 base, and 6 bases lay in between. Looked up from germline, CDR1 is SEHNR and CDR2 is FQNEAQ (reference sequence). The CDR3 covers 14 residues. CDR3: CASSLAGANTEAFF. DNA of the CDR3: TGTGCCAGCAGCTTAGCGGGGGCGAACACTGAAGCTTTCTTT.

V gene TRBV5-1 combines with J gene TRBJ2-6; D is ambiguous. The CDR3 spans 14 residues. In germline, CDR1 is SGHRS, CDR2 YFSETQ. Trimming removed 9 bases at V and 0 bases at J, with 10 bases between. Written as DNA, the CDR3 is TGCGCCACCGGAGAGAGCTCTGGGGCCAACGTCCTGACTTTC. The encoded protein is CATGESSGANVLTF.